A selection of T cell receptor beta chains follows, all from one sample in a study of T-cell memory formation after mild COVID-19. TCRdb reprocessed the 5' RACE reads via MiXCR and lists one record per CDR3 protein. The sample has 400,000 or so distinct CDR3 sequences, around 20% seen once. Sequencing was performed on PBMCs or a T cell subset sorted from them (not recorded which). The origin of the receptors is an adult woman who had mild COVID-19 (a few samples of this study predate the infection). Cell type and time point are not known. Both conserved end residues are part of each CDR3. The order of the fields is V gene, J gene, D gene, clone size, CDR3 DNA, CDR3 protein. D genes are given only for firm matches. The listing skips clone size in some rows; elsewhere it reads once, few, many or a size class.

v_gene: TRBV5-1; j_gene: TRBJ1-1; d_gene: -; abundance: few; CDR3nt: TGCGCCAGCAGCAGCGGACGAGGGCTGAACACTGAAGCTTTCTTT; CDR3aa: CASSSGRGLNTEAFF
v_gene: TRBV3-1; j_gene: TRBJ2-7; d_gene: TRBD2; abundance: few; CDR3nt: TGTGCCAGCAGCCAGGGACTAGCGGGAGCCGGCTCCTACGAGCAGTACTTC; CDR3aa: CASSQGLAGAGSYEQYF
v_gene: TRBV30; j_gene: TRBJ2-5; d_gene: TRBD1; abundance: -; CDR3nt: TGTGCCTGGAGTGAAACTACAGGGGGCGGGGAGACCCAGTACTTC; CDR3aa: CAWSETTGGGETQYF
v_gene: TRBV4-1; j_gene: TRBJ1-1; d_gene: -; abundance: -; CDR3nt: TGCGCCAGCAGCCAGGGAGGGGCCCTAAACACTGAAGCTTTCTTT; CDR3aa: CASSQGGALNTEAFF
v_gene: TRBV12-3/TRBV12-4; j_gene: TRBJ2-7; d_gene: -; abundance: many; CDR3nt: TGTGCCAGCAGTTTTTCCCACTCCTACGAGCAGTACTTC; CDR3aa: CASSFSHSYEQYF
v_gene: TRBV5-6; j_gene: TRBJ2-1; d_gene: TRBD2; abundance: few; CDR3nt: TGTGCCAGCAGCCCCACGGGAGGGAGCTCCTACAATGAGCAGTTCTTC; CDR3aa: CASSPTGGSSYNEQFF
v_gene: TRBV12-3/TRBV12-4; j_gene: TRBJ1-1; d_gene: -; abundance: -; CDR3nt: TGTGCCAGCAGAAGAGAGGTTGACGCTGAAGCTTTCTTT; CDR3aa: CASRREVDAEAFF
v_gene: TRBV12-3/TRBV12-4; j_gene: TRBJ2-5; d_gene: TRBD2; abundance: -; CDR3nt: TGTGCCAGCAGTTTTATATGGCGGGAGCAAGAGACCCAGTACTTC; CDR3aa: CASSFIWREQETQYF
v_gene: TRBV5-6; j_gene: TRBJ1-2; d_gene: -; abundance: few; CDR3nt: TGTGCCAGCAGCTTGGATCGGGGGAGCTATGGCTACACCTTC; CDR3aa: CASSLDRGSYGYTF
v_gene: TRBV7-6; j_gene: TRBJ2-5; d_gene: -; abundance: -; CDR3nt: TGTGCCAGCAGCCAGGGGTCTAGGGGGTGGCTAGACACCCAGTACTTC; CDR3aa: CASSQGSRGWLDTQYF
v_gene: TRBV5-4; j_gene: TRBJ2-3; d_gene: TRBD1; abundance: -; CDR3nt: TGTGCCAGCAGCGAAGGGACAGGATATAACCGAGGGCAGTATTTT; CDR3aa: CASSEGTGYNRGQYF
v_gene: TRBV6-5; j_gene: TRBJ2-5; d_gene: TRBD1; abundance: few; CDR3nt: TGTGCCAGCAGTTACGGACAGGGACTCTACCAAGAGACCCAGTACTTC; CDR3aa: CASSYGQGLYQETQYF
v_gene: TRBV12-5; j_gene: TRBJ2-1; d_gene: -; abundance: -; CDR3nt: TGTGCTAGTGGTTTGGACCCGGTCGGGGGTAATGAGCAGTTCTTC; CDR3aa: CASGLDPVGGNEQFF
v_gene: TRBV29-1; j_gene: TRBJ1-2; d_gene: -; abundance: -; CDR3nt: TGCAGCGTTGCCCCAGGAAGTCCCAACTATGGCTACACCTTC; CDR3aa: CSVAPGSPNYGYTF